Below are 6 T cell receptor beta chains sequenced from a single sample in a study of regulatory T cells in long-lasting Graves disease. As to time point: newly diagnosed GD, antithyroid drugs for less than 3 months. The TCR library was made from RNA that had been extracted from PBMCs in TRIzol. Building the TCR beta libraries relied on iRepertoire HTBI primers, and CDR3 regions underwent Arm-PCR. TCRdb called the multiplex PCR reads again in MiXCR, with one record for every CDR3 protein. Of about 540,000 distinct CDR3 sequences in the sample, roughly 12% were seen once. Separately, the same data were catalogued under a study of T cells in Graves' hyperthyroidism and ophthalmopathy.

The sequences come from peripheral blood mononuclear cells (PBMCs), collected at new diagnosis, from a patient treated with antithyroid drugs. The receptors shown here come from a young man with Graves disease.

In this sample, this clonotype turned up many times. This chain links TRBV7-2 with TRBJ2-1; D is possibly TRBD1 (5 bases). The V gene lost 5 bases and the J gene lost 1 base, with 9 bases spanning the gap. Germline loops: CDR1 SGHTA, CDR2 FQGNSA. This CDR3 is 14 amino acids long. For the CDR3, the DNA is TGTGCCAGCAGCCAGGGTATGTCCTACAATGAGCAGTTCTTC. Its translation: CASSQGMSYNEQFF.

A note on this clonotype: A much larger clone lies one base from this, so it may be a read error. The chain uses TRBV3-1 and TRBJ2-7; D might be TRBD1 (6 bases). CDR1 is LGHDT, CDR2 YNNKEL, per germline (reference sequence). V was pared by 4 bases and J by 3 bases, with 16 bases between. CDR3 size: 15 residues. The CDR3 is CASSRAWGHVYEQYF. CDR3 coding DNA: TGTGCCAGCAGCCGAGCCTGGGGGCACGTCTACGAGCAGTACTTC.

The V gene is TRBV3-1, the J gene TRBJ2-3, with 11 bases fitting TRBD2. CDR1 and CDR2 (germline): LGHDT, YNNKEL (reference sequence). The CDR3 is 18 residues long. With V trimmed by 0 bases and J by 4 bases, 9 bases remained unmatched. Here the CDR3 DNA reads TGTGCCAGCAGCCAAGATTTAGCGGGAGGGCCTAACGCAGATACGCAGTATTTT. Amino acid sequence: CASSQDLAGGPNADTQYF.

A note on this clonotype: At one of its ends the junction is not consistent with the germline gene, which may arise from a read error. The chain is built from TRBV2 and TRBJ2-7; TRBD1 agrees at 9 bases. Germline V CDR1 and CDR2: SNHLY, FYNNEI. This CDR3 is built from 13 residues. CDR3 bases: TGTGCCAGCAGCTTACCTCCCCGAGACAGGGGGAACTTC. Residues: CASSLPPRDRGNF.

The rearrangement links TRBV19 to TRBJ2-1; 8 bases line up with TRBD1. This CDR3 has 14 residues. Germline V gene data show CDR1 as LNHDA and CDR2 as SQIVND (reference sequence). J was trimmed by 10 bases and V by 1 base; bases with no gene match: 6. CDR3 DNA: TGTGCCAGTAGTATAGGACAGGGGATAGGCGAGCAGTTCTTC. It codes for CASSIGQGIGEQFF.

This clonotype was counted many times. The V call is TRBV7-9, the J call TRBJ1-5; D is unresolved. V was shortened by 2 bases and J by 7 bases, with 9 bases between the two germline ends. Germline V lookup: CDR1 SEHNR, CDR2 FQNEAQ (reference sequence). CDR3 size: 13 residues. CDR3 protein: CASSLQDTQPQHF. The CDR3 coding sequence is TGTGCCAGCAGCTTACAGGATACACAGCCCCAGCATTTT.